This T cell receptor beta chain was found in a study of shared clonotypes between healthy human individuals. Study summary: CD4 naive and memory got three plates each, CD8 naive two, CD8 memory one. Study-wide results and limits: Larger richness was generally estimated for naive than memory subsets.

CD4+ cells underwent separation, giving CD45RA+ naive and CD45RA-negative memory subsets. With respect to this clone: Its antigen is not identified.

Germline loops: CDR1 MDHEN, CDR2 SYDVKM. There are 12 residues in the CDR3. Deep-level assay runs were performed. Generated by immunoSEQ multiplex PCR, the TCRdb table keeps only in-frame clones and is missing some. This table holds millions of clones, approximately 90% found once. The sample taken for sequencing was naive CD4+ T cells sorted from blood. Subset indicated: CD45RA+ positively selected. This TCR derives from a man aged 18 to 30 in good health. The chain recombines TRBV28 with TRBJ2-5, with D perhaps TRBD1 (6 bases). The J call may be mistaken, given a closer DNA end match to TRBJ2-7. CDR3 residues: CARRRTDYEQYF. The CDR3 region has the DNA TGTGCCAGACGTAGGACAGACTACGAGCAGTACTTC.